What follows are 8 T cell receptor beta chains derived from one specimen sequenced in a study of T cells in Graves' hyperthyroidism and ophthalmopathy. The source material, RNA transcripts, was used to amplify TCR beta CDR3 regions. Researchers ran a first-round RT-PCR on the TCR CDR3 using the HTBI primer set. TCRdb used MiXCR to reprocess the multiplex PCR reads, holding one entry per CDR3 protein. The sample gives about 52,000 distinct CDR3 sequences, less than 60% of which show up once; approximately 9.1% is in the top ten. Sequencing was done on a sample of blood. These receptors were taken from a woman in her forties or fifties with Graves' ophthalmopathy.

A note on this clonotype: A read error may be the cause here, since a much bigger clone is one base away. The chain carries TRBV4-1 and TRBJ2-7; 9 bases are shared with TRBD1. Germline loops: CDR1 MGHRA, CDR2 YSYEKL. The ends lost 3 bases at V and 1 base at J; junction bases unmatched: 7. The CDR3 runs 16 residues. The CDR3 loop reads CASSHGQGRTSYEQYF. CDR3 nucleotides: TGCGCCAGCAGCCATGGACAGGGGAGGACTTCCTACGAGCAGTACTTC.

This clonotype occurred many times. One end of the junction is discordant with germline, which a read error may explain. This chain connects TRBV6-5 to TRBJ2-7; 7 bases match TRBD2. CDR1 MNHEY and CDR2 SVGAGI come from the germline V gene. The CDR3 totals 12 residues. CDR3 sequence reads: CASRPGASGPLF. In nucleotides, the CDR3 is TGTGCCAGCAGACCCGGGGCTAGCGGACCTCTCTTC.

In regard to this clonotype: This may come from a read error, since a much larger clone is one base off. The CDR3 loop reads CASSLLGRQYF. In DNA form, the CDR3 reads TGTGCCAGCAGTCTCCTCGGGAGGCAGTATTTT. J is TRBJ2-3 and V is TRBV27, with D possibly being TRBD2 (6 bases). The V end was cut by 5 bases, the J end by 11 bases, with 11 bases between. Germline-derived CDR1 and CDR2 are MNHEY and SMNVEV (reference sequence). This CDR3 is 11 amino acids long.

The chain carries TRBV7-9 and TRBJ1-5; D is undetermined. CDR3 length: 16 amino acids. Germline CDR1 SEHNR, CDR2 FQNEAQ (reference sequence). V lost 2 bases to trimming and J lost 14 bases, with 25 bases between them. CDR3: CASSLRTASPEKNEHF. Here the CDR3 DNA reads TGTGCCAGCAGCTTACGCACGGCGAGCCCCGAGAAGAATGAGCATTTT.

This clonotype was counted between two and nine times. V and J are TRBV27 and TRBJ2-1; either TRBD1 or TRBD2 may fit D (5 bases each). The CDR3 totals 15 residues. Trimming took off 3 bases at V and 2 bases at J, with 11 bases between the two ends. Germline lookup yields CDR1 MNHEY and CDR2 SMNVEV (reference sequence). CDR3 in amino acids: CASSFWGSPYNEQFF. For the CDR3, the DNA is TGTGCCAGCAGTTTTTGGGGGTCCCCCTACAATGAGCAGTTCTTC.

This clonotype was counted only a few times. CDR3 sequence reads: CASSQGEGVLNEKLFF. In DNA form, the CDR3 reads TGTGCCAGCAGCCAAGGGGAGGGGGTTCTTAATGAAAAACTGTTTTTT. The V call is TRBV7-2, the J call TRBJ1-4; tentative D call: TRBD1 (6 bases). In germline, CDR1 is SGHTA, CDR2 FQGNSA. The V gene lost 5 bases and the J gene lost 4 bases, with 17 bases spanning the gap. This CDR3 comprises 16 residues.

With regard to this clonotype: This clone may be a read error of a much larger clone one base away. No conserved phenylalanine or tryptophan is present at the end of the CDR3, so a read error is the likely explanation. This sequence joins TRBV4-1 and TRBJ1-1; no firm D call. Germline CDR1 MGHRA, CDR2 YSYEKL. V was shortened by 0 bases and J by 1 base, with 9 bases between the two germline ends. The CDR3 is made up of 15 amino acids. The CDR3, as DNA: TGCGCCAGCAGCCAAGATTTTAGCTCGAACACTGAAGCTTTCTGT. Amino acid sequence: CASSQDFSSNTEAFC.

The chain carries TRBV5-1 and TRBJ1-2, with 7 nucleotides matching TRBD1. The CDR3 covers 14 residues. Per germline, CDR1 SGHRS and CDR2 YFSETQ. V trimming: 6 bases; J trimming: 2 bases; junction bases outside the gene matches: 7. The CDR3 DNA is TGCGCCAGCACCTCAGGGGGGCTCAACTATGGCTACACCTTC. It codes for CASTSGGLNYGYTF. The full variable domain, its missing parts supplied by reference TRBV5-1 and TRBJ1-2, is KAGVTQTPRYLIKTRGQQVTLSCSPISGHRSVSWYQQTPGQGLQFLFEYFSETQRNKGNFPGRFSGRQFSNSRSEMNVSTLELGDSALYLCASTSGGLNYGYTFGSGTRLTVV.